One sample yielded the 31 T cell receptor beta chains listed below, sequenced in a study of Ad26.COV2.S vaccination and SARS-CoV-2 variants (dated by TCRdb to the early 2020s). Interpreted using the paper, the treatment or condition label stands for: some 20 received Ad26.COV2.S at low or high dose, single or two shots; about 5 received placebo; per-sample allocation not given. For vaccine and placebo recipients, repertoires were sequenced using samples collected on day 63 after the first injection. To prepare the library, the immunoSEQ multiplex PCR assay was applied. Drawn from immuneACCESS, this table holds only the in-frame rearrangements with V and J called that TCRdb kept. Clones are partly lost; checked studies trace under half to an unresolved V gene and leave the rest unexplained. Across this sample there are fewer than 500,000 clones, with roughly nine tenths seen only once. The ten biggest clones cover about 2.5% of the sample.

The sequencing here drew on peripheral blood, taken in a trial of Ad26.COV2.S vaccine versus placebo. The source of these receptors is a person aged 18-65 years who received the Ad26.COV2.S COVID-19 vaccine or a placebo.

This chain connects TRBV19 to TRBJ1-5; possible D gene TRBD1, 6 bases. Trimming shortened V by 6 bases and J by 3 bases, and 15 bases separated the two germline ends. Germline assignment: CDR1 LNHDA and CDR2 SQIVND (reference sequence). The CDR3 runs to 15 residues. CDR3 region: CASSEDSALNQPQHF. In DNA, the CDR3 is TGTGCCAGTAGCGAGGACAGCGCCCTCAATCAGCCCCAGCATTTT.

The chain employs TRBV18 and TRBJ1-2; D unclear. There are 12 residues in the CDR3. V shed 3 bases and J shed 8 bases, with 10 bases lying between them. Germline V gene lookup returns CDR1 KGHSH and CDR2 LQKENI. The CDR3 spells CASSPGEEGYTF. The CDR3 DNA reads as TGTGCCAGCTCACCCGGGGAGGAAGGCTACACCTTC.

The chain has TRBV7-3 and TRBJ2-3, with D perhaps being TRBD1 or TRBD2 (5 bases each). The germline gives CDR1 SGHTA, CDR2 FQGTGA. Trimming left V 5 bases short and J 0 bases short, with 12 bases between. The CDR3 extends over 15 amino acids. The CDR3 bases are TGTGCCAGCAGCGAGGGGTACCTTAGCACAGATACGCAGTATTTT. It encodes CASSEGYLSTDTQYF.

This clone has a single count. Other nucleotide sequences from this sample produce the same CDR3. V usage is TRBV7-2 and J usage is TRBJ1-5; D is unresolved. Trimming removed 3 bases from V and 2 bases from J, with 5 bases in between. Germline V CDR1 and CDR2: SGHTA, FQGNSA. CDR3 length: 13 amino acids. CDR3 in DNA: TGTGCCAGCAGCTTCCAGGGCAATCAGCCCCAGCATTTT. Its protein product is CASSFQGNQPQHF.

V usage is TRBV28 and J usage is TRBJ2-7; D remains ambiguous. Germline lookup yields CDR1 MDHEN and CDR2 SYDVKM. V lost 5 bases and J 1 base, leaving 9 bases between the germline ends. This CDR3 is 13 amino acids long. CDR3 amino acids: CASSNDGSYEQYV. The CDR3 bases are TGTGCCAGCAGTAACGACGGTTCCTACGAGCAGTACGTC.

The V gene is TRBV5-1, the J gene TRBJ2-5; 8 nucleotides line up with TRBD1. CDR3 length equals 16 residues. Germline CDR1 reads SGHRS; CDR2 reads YFSETQ. V dropped 2 bases and J dropped 2; count of bases not matched to a gene: 8. The CDR3 bases are TGCGCCAGCAGCTTCGACAGGGGACGGGTACAAGAGACCCAGTACTTC. Translated, it gives CASSFDRGRVQETQYF.

The chain uses TRBV2 and TRBJ2-7; D is unresolved. The length of the CDR3 is 12 residues. Trimming cost V 4 bases and J 9 bases, with 13 bases left between them. Germline CDR1 SNHLY, CDR2 FYNNEI. The CDR3 coding sequence is TGTGCCAGCAGTGCACAAGGTTTGGGGCAGTACGTC. Translation gives CASSAQGLGQYV.

This clone has a single count. The genes are TRBV21-1 and TRBJ1-6; the table's D gene call, TRBD1, was not cross checked with the DNA. TRBV21-1 is tagged as a pseudogene. The CDR3 totals 16 residues. The CDR3 region has the DNA TGTGCCAGCAGCAAAGGTTGGGACAGGGAGAATTCACCCCTCCACTTT. Its protein is CASSKGWDRENSPLHF.

This chain uses TRBV7-9 with TRBJ2-3; a possible D gene is TRBD2 (6 bases). The CDR3 length is 16 residues. The ends were cut back, 5 bases at V and 2 bases at J, with 17 bases in the middle. Looked up from germline, CDR1 is SEHNR and CDR2 is FQNEAQ (reference sequence). As DNA, the CDR3 is TGTGCCAGCAGCCTAGGGGACCGCGGGATCACAGATACGCAGTATTTT. Amino acid sequence: CASSLGDRGITDTQYF.

The rearrangement joins TRBV5-4 to TRBJ2-3; 8 bases fit TRBD1. The CDR3 loop spans 16 amino acids. In germline, CDR1 is SGHNT, CDR2 YYREEE (reference sequence). Trimming cost V 4 bases and J 1 base; bases outside gene matches: 8. This CDR3 reads CASSAGTGGGTDTQYF. In DNA form, the CDR3 reads TGTGCCAGCAGCGCGGGGACAGGTGGGGGCACAGATACGCAGTATTTT.

The rearrangement links TRBV9 to TRBJ2-2; D gene ambiguous. This CDR3 is 14 amino acids long. Germline loops: CDR1 SGDLS, CDR2 YYNGEE. The germline V and J ends were trimmed by 0 bases and 3 bases, with 6 bases remaining between them. The DNA for the CDR3 is TGTGCCAGCAGCGTAGTGGGATACACCGGGGAGCTGTTTTTT. Its translation is CASSVVGYTGELFF.

This clone was detected once. This chain uses TRBV4-3 with TRBJ1-5, with 8 bases matching TRBD1. Germline CDR1 is LGHNA and CDR2 is YSLEER. The ends lost 3 bases at V and 6 bases at J; junction bases unmatched: 7. The CDR3 extends over 15 amino acids. In DNA form, the CDR3 reads TGCGCCAGCAGCCAGAGGACAGGGTTGGGTCAGCCCCAGCATTTT. This gives the protein CASSQRTGLGQPQHF.

The chain carries TRBV11-2 and TRBJ2-7; the match to TRBD1 covers 9 bases. Trimming cost V 5 bases and J 4 bases; bases outside gene matches: 6. The V gene's germline CDR1 is SGHAT and CDR2 FQNNGV. The CDR3 length is 14 residues. CDR3 DNA: TGTGCCAGCAGCCCAGGAGGGACAGGGTACGAGCAGTACTTC. Translation: CASSPGGTGYEQYF.

The chain uses TRBV28 and TRBJ2-3; D remains ambiguous. This CDR3 is built from 13 residues. V was cut by 2 bases and J by 1 base, with 4 bases left in between. CDR1 MDHEN and CDR2 SYDVKM come from the germline V gene. The CDR3 nucleotides read TGTGCCAGCAGTTTAAGCGGCACAGATACGCAGTATTTT. Protein sequence: CASSLSGTDTQYF.

V usage is TRBV9 and J usage is TRBJ1-2; D is unresolved. The CDR3 consists of 20 residues. In germline, CDR1 is SGDLS, CDR2 YYNGEE. V gave up 0 bases and J gave up 7 bases, with 31 bases separating them. The CDR3 DNA sequence: TGTGCCAGCAGCGTAGGCCTAACCCTGTACTCCCCCGGTAGGTTATCTGGCTACACCTTC. Protein product: CASSVGLTLYSPGRLSGYTF.

In DNA, the CDR3 is TGTGCCAGCAGCACCCGGGACAGGGGGCAAGGCTACACCTTC. Protein sequence: CASSTRDRGQGYTF. The chain has TRBV6-5 and TRBJ1-2; 12 bases are a match to TRBD1. The CDR3 consists of 14 residues. Per the germline V gene, CDR1 is MNHEY and CDR2 is SVGAGI. The V and J ends lost 6 bases and 8 bases, in that order; junction bases with no gene match: 7.

Written as DNA, the CDR3 is TGTGCCAGCAGCCTCGGAGCCGATTACAATGAGCAGTTCTTC. It codes for CASSLGADYNEQFF. The chain couples TRBV7-3 to TRBJ2-1; D is uncertain. V was cut by 5 bases and J by 4 bases, with 12 bases left in between. The CDR3 totals 14 residues. Germline V lookup: CDR1 SGHTA, CDR2 FQGTGA.

CDR3 amino acids: CASSYVLVTDTQYF. The CDR3 DNA reads as TGTGCCAGCAGTTACGTTTTAGTTACAGATACGCAGTATTTT. J is TRBJ2-3 and V is TRBV6-2 or TRBV6-3; D unresolved. Deletions cut 2 bases from V and 3 bases from J, with 9 bases between. Germline V gene lookup returns CDR1 MNHEY and CDR2 SVGEGT. The CDR3 covers 14 residues.

The chain carries TRBV6-2 or TRBV6-3 and TRBJ2-7, with D hard to call. The germline gives CDR1 MNHEY, CDR2 SVGEGT. V was shortened by 2 bases and J by 4 bases, with 15 bases between the two germline ends. The CDR3 spans 15 residues. CDR3 region: CASSYPEDLWYEQYF. CDR3 DNA sequence: TGTGCCAGCAGTTACCCAGAGGACCTCTGGTACGAGCAGTACTTC.

This chain links TRBV28 with TRBJ2-1; 9 bases are shared with TRBD2. CDR1 and CDR2 from the germline V gene are MDHEN and SYDVKM. V was clipped by 5 bases and J by 8 bases; unmatched bases: 13. The CDR3 contains 16 residues. CDR3 DNA sequence: TGTGCCAGCAGTCCCCCGTGGGCTAGCGGGGTCGATGAGCAGTTCTTC. This encodes CASSPPWASGVDEQFF. Based on the CDR3 plus reference TRBV28 and TRBJ2-1, the full variable domain is DVKVTQSSRYLVKRTGEKVFLECVQDMDHENMFWYRQDPGLGLRLIYFSYDVKMKEKGDIPEGYSVSREKKERFSLILESASTNQTSMYLCASSPPWASGVDEQFFGPGTRLTVL.

The chain employs TRBV9 and TRBJ1-1; the D gene is possibly TRBD1 (5 bases). Looked up from germline, CDR1 is SGDLS and CDR2 is YYNGEE. The V end lost 3 bases, the J end lost 0 bases, and 9 bases lay between the germline ends. The CDR3 extends over 14 amino acids. The CDR3 is CASSETVMNTEAFF. The CDR3, as DNA: TGTGCCAGCAGCGAGACAGTCATGAACACTGAAGCTTTCTTT.

The J gene is TRBJ2-1, the V gene TRBV11-2, with TRBD2 matching over 8 bases. The CDR3 consists of 16 residues. Trimming took 1 base from V and 2 from J; bases not matched to a gene: 4. CDR1 and CDR2 (germline): SGHAT, FQNNGV. The CDR3 region has the DNA TGTGCCAGCAGCTTAGTCCGGGGGGGCCCCTACAATGAGCAGTTCTTC. This gives the protein CASSLVRGGPYNEQFF.

The genes are TRBV11-3 and TRBJ2-1, with a tentative D call TRBD2 (5 bases). Germline assignment: CDR1 SGHNT and CDR2 YENEEA. V lost 0 bases and J lost 8, with 17 bases in between. CDR3 length: 16 residues. CDR3 sequence (DNA): TGTGCCAGCAGCTTAGATAGGCCTAGCTTCGGCCATGAGCAGTTCTTC. Translating it yields CASSLDRPSFGHEQFF.

The chain carries TRBV19 and TRBJ2-5; 7 bases match TRBD1. The CDR3 contains 14 residues. The J segment lost 1 base and the V segment lost 3 bases, leaving 2 bases of the junction unmatched. Germline V gene data show CDR1 as LNHDA and CDR2 as SQIVND (reference sequence). The CDR3 spells CASSMNRGQETQYF. CDR3 in DNA: TGTGCCAGTAGTATGAACAGGGGCCAAGAGACCCAGTACTTC.

The chain carries TRBV30 and TRBJ2-1; 9 nucleotides line up with TRBD2. CDR3 length: 14 residues. V lost 4 bases and J lost 8; bases outside the gene matches: 9. Germline CDR1 GTSNPN, CDR2 SVGIG (reference sequence). CDR3 bases: TGTGCCTGGAAGGATAGCGGGAGTATCTATGAGCAGTTCTTC. Translating it yields CAWKDSGSIYEQFF.

The chain uses TRBV30 and TRBJ1-6; unclear D gene. V lost 4 bases, J lost 4 bases, and 8 bases lay in between. The CDR3 has 13 amino acids. The germline V gene has CDR1 GTSNPN and CDR2 SVGIG (reference sequence). The CDR3 sequence is CAWTELYNSPLHF. DNA of the CDR3: TGTGCCTGGACAGAGTTATATAATTCACCCCTCCACTTT.

This chain uses TRBV5-5 with TRBJ2-7; D not resolved. The CDR3 is 15 residues long. Trimming took off 0 bases at V and 3 bases at J, with 13 bases between the two ends. Germline-derived CDR1 and CDR2 are SGHKS and YYEKEE (reference sequence). CDR3 in amino acids: CASSLEGVSLYEQYV. The DNA for the CDR3 is TGTGCCAGCAGCTTGGAAGGTGTTTCACTCTACGAGCAGTACGTC.

The chain has TRBV11-1 and TRBJ2-5; 7 nucleotides align to TRBD2. After removal of 2 bases from V and 1 base from J, the junction contained 4 bases not matched to a gene. The CDR3 extends over 15 amino acids. The germline CDR1 and CDR2 sequences are SGHAT and FQDESV (reference sequence). This CDR3 reads CASSLTGLPQETQYF. The CDR3 DNA reads TGTGCCAGCAGCTTAACGGGACTACCCCAAGAGACCCAGTACTTC.

V usage is TRBV2 and J usage is TRBJ1-1; D might be TRBD1 (6 bases). CDR3 length: 12 residues. Trimming pared 8 bases from V and 6 bases from J, leaving 13 bases between. In germline, CDR1 is SNHLY, CDR2 FYNNEI. The CDR3 sequence: CASWAGVSEAFF. As DNA, the CDR3 is TGTGCCAGCTGGGCAGGGGTCTCTGAAGCTTTCTTT.

The rearrangement joins TRBV5-1 to TRBJ2-5, with D perhaps TRBD2 (6 bases). The CDR3 length is 17 residues. Trimming cost V 4 bases and J 2 bases, with 21 bases left between them. Looked up from germline, CDR1 is SGHRS and CDR2 is YFSETQ. The CDR3 region has the DNA TGCGCCAGCAGCATCTCGGGGGATCGGTCATGGCAAGAGACCCAGTACTTC. Its translation: CASSISGDRSWQETQYF.

The chain carries TRBV5-1 and TRBJ1-2; 11 positions agree with TRBD1. Germline V gene lookup returns CDR1 SGHRS and CDR2 YFSETQ. With 0 bases clipped from V and 8 bases from J, the junction kept 6 bases outside the gene matches. CDR3 size: 15 residues. The CDR3 spells CASSLGTGGTWGYTF. The CDR3 coding sequence is TGCGCCAGCAGCTTGGGGACAGGGGGCACTTGGGGCTACACCTTC.